The clone carrying this TCR beta chain was counted many times. The antigen remains unidentified. The CDR3 is made up of 15 amino acids. With 8 bases clipped from V and 2 bases from J, the junction kept 9 bases outside the gene matches. A single record per CDR3 protein comes from TCRdb applying MiXCR to the 5' RACE reads. Of 750,000 to 950,000 distinct CDR3 sequences listed, 12% are singletons. The data belong to a study of identical twins. Study-wide points: Insertion counts were lower in abundant cord blood beta clonotypes, a trend that memory repertoires did not show. Monozygotic twins shared more out-of-frame TCR alpha than recombination models predicted. Beta out-of-frame twin sharing showed a weaker excess.

This sample was also put to use in a study of yellow fever vaccine responses in identical twins.

This TCR derives from a woman between 18 and 30 years old in good health. The chain couples TRBV12-3 or TRBV12-4 to TRBJ1-5, with 7 bases fitting TRBD1. Sequencing was performed on PBMCs. DNA for the CDR3: TGTGCCAGCGGCCAGGACGACAGGGGCAATCAGCCCCAGCATTTT. Protein: CASGQDDRGNQPQHF.